This TCR beta chain was documented in a study of shared clonotypes between healthy human individuals. Libraries were prepared by immunoSEQ multiplex PCR; TCRdb keeps only in-frame clonotypes and omits some of them. The data show some 2.1 million clones, just under 95% seen once. Only CD45RO-negative cells positively selected for CCR7 counted as naive CD8 cells, so terminally differentiated effector memory CD45RA+ cells were excluded. Germline-derived CDR1 and CDR2 are GTSNPN and SVGIG (reference sequence). With 3 bases removed from V and 3 bases from J, the gap between germline ends came to 14 bases. The CDR3 runs to 14 residues.

V and J are TRBV30 and TRBJ1-2; D not resolved. The sequence derives from a man younger than 30 in good health. Some clones in this sample may be carry-over from other donors' samples. Sequenced sample: naive CD8+ T cells from PBMCs. Here the CDR3 DNA reads TGTGCCTGGAGCTGGGGTACCTTAGACTATGGCTACACCTTC. Translation gives CAWSWGTLDYGYTF.